This T cell receptor (beta chain) was captured by sequencing in a study of blood T cell repertoires in COVID-19. Clones were read by immunoSEQ multiplex PCR, and TCRdb kept only the in-frame ones, dropping some. The table lists approximately 400,000 clones, 70% to 90% of them singletons. Trimming shortened V by 2 bases and J by 8 bases, and 12 bases separated the two germline ends. The germline V gene has CDR1 MNHNS and CDR2 SASEGT. The CDR3 consists of 13 residues. The sequence was collected from a woman aged 50 to 60 with COVID-19, enrolled during active disease. V usage is TRBV6-1 and J usage is TRBJ1-1; D remains ambiguous. The specimen was peripheral blood. CDR3 residues: CASSERRVGEAFF. For the CDR3, the DNA is TGTGCCAGCAGTGAAAGGAGGGTCGGAGAAGCTTTCTTT.